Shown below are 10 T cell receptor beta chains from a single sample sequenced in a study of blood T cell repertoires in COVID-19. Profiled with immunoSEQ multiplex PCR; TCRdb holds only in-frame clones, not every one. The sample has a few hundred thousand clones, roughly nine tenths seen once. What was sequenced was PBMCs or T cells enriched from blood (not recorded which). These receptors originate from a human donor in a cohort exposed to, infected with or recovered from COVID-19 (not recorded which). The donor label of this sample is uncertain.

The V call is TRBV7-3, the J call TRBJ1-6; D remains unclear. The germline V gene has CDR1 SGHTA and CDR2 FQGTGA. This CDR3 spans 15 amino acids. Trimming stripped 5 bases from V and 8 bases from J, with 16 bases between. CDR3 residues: CASSQNPEGYSPLHF. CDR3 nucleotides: TGTGCCAGCAGCCAGAATCCGGAGGGATATTCACCCCTCCACTTT.

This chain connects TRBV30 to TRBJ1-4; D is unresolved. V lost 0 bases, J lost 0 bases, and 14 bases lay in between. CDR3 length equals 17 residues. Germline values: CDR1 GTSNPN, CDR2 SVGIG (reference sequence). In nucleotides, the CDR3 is TGTGCCTGGAGTGTACTCGGTATTTTTGCAACTAATGAAAAACTGTTTTTT. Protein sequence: CAWSVLGIFATNEKLFF.

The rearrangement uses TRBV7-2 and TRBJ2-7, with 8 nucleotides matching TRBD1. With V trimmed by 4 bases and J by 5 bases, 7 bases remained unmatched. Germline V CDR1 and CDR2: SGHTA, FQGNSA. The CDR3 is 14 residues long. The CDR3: CASSSRGLTNEQYF. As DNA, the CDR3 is TGTGCCAGCAGCTCCAGGGGGCTCACCAACGAGCAGTACTTC.

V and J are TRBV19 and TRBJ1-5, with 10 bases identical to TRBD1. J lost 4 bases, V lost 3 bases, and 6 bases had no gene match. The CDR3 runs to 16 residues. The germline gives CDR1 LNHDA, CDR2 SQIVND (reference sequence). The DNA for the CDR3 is TGTGCCAGTAGTATGGGGACAGGGGACAGGAATCAGCCCCAGCATTTT. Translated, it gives CASSMGTGDRNQPQHF.

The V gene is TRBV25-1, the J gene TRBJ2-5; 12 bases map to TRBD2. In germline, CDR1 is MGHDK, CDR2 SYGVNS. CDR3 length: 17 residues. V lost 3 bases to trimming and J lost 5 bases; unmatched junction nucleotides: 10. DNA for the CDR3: TGTGCCAGCAGTGAGGGAGCTAGCGGGGGGGGATTTGAGACCCAGTACTTC. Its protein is CASSEGASGGGFETQYF.

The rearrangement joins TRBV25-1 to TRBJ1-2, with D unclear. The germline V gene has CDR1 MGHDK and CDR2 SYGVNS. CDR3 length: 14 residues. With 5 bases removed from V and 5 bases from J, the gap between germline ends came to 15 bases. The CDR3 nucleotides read TGTGCCAGCAGTATGCGGGGAAGAAGTTATGGCTACACCTTC. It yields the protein CASSMRGRSYGYTF.

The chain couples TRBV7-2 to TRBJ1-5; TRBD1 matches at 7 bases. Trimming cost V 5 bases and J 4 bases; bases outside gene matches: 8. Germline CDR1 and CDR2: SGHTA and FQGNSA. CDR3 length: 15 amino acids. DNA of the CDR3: TGTGCCAGCAGCACCGACAGGGACCCGAATCAGCCCCAGCATTTT. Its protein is CASSTDRDPNQPQHF.

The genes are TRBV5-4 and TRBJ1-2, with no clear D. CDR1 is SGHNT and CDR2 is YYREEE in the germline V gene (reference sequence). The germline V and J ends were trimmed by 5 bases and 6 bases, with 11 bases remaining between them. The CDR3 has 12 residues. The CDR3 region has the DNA TGTGCCAGCAGTGACTGGAACAATGGCTACACCTTC. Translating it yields CASSDWNNGYTF.

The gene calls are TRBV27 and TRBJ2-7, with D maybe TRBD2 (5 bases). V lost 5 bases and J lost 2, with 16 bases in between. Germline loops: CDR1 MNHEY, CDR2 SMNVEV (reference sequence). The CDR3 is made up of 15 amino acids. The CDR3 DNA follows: TGTGCCAGCAGTACGGCCGGGATGACCGCCTACGAGCAGTACTTC. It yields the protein CASSTAGMTAYEQYF.

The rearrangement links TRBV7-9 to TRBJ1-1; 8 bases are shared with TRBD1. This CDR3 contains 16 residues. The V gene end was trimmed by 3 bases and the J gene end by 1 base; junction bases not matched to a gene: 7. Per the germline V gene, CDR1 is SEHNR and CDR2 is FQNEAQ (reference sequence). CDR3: CASSFRQGRENTEAFF. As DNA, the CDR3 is TGTGCCAGCAGCTTCCGACAGGGGAGGGAGAACACTGAAGCTTTCTTT.